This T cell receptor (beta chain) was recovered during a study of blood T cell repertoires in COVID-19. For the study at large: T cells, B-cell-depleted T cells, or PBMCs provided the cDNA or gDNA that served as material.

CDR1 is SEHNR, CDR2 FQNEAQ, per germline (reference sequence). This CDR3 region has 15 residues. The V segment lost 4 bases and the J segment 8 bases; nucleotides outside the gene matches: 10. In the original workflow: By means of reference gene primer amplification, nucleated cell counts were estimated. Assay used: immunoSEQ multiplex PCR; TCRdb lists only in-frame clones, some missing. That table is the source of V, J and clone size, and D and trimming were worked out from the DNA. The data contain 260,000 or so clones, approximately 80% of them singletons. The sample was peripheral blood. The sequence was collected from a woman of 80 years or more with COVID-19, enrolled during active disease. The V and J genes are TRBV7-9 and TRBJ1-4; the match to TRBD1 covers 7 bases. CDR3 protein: CASSSRRQGDEKLFF. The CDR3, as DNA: TGTGCCAGCAGCTCGAGGCGGCAGGGGGACGAAAAACTGTTTTTT.